This passage covers 31 T cell receptor beta chains from one sample sequenced in a study of Ad26.COV2.S vaccination and SARS-CoV-2 variants. Assay used: immunoSEQ multiplex PCR; TCRdb lists only in-frame clones, some missing. The profile shows some 450,000 clones, around 90% of them singletons. Documented treatment: approximately 18 received Ad26.COV2.S at low or high dose, single or two shots; five or six received placebo; per-sample allocation not given. The samples were gathered on day 63 after the first injection of vaccine or placebo. Material: peripheral blood, obtained in a trial of Ad26.COV2.S vaccine versus placebo. These TCRs come from a person between 18 and 65 years old who received the Ad26.COV2.S COVID-19 vaccine or a placebo.

The table lists this clone with a count of one. The chain employs TRBV5-4 and TRBJ2-1; 12 nucleotides agree with TRBD2. The CDR3 runs 15 residues. J was trimmed by 6 bases and V by 4 bases; bases with no gene match: 5. CDR1 is SGHNT and CDR2 is YYREEE in the germline V gene (reference sequence). The CDR3 nucleotides read TGTGCCAGCAGCCCCGGGACTAGCGGGTTCAATGAGCAGTTCTTC. Translation: CASSPGTSGFNEQFF.

The CDR3 protein is CASSRTSGRAGETDTQYF. The CDR3 nucleotides read TGTGCCAGCAGCCGGACTAGCGGGAGGGCCGGGGAAACAGATACGCAGTATTTT. The chain uses TRBV7-9 and TRBJ2-3; 15 bases are a match to TRBD2. V shed 5 bases, J shed 3 bases, and the junction held 9 bases outside the gene matches. Germline values: CDR1 SEHNR, CDR2 FQNEAQ (reference sequence). The CDR3 consists of 18 residues.

This clone turned up a few times. This chain links TRBV5-1 with TRBJ2-1; tentatively, D is TRBD2 (5 bases). From germline, CDR1 is SGHRS and CDR2 YFSETQ. The CDR3 length is 15 residues. The ends were cut back, 4 bases at V and 6 bases at J, with 17 bases in the middle. Here the CDR3 reads CASSVDLVGSNEQFF. In DNA form, the CDR3 reads TGCGCCAGCAGCGTAGATCTTGTGGGGAGCAATGAGCAGTTCTTC.

The chain employs TRBV29-1 and TRBJ2-6, with D hard to call. The CDR3 runs to 13 residues. Germline V gene lookup returns CDR1 SQVTM and CDR2 ANQGSEA. V was clipped by 6 bases and J by 0 bases, with 6 bases between them. For the CDR3, the DNA is TGCAGCGTCTTTAGCTCTGGGGCCAACGTCCTGACTTTC. This gives the protein CSVFSSGANVLTF.

This chain connects TRBV28 to TRBJ1-4; 7 nucleotides agree with TRBD1. The trim removed 6 bases at V and 0 bases at J, leaving 4 bases unmatched. The CDR3 is 15 amino acids. The V gene's germline CDR1 is MDHEN and CDR2 SYDVKM. The CDR3 spells CASRSQGATNEKLFF. The DNA of the CDR3 is TGTGCCAGCAGGTCGCAGGGGGCAACTAATGAAAAACTGTTTTTT.

The rearrangement joins TRBV9 to TRBJ1-2; 7 bases are a match to TRBD1. Trimming took 4 bases from V and 5 from J; bases not matched to a gene: 5. Germline V lookup: CDR1 SGDLS, CDR2 YYNGEE. The CDR3 covers 13 residues. This chain's CDR3 is CASSPGGQYGYTF. In DNA form, the CDR3 reads TGTGCCAGCAGCCCAGGGGGGCAGTATGGCTACACCTTC.

The rearrangement links TRBV25-1 to TRBJ2-1; possibly TRBD1 or TRBD2 for D (6 bases each). This CDR3 is built from 13 residues. Trimming took 3 bases from V and 8 from J, leaving 11 bases between them. The germline V gene has CDR1 MGHDK and CDR2 SYGVNS. This CDR3 is CASSEHREDEQFF. CDR3 nucleotide sequence: TGTGCCAGCAGTGAGCACAGGGAGGATGAGCAGTTCTTC.

A few counts support this clone. The genes are TRBV6-2 or TRBV6-3 and TRBJ2-3; 10 nucleotides agree with TRBD2. V gave up 5 bases and J gave up 4 bases; unmatched junction bases: 3. Germline loops: CDR1 MNHEY, CDR2 SVGEGT. The CDR3 has 14 amino acids. The CDR3 here is CASSKREGPDTQYF. The CDR3 bases are TGTGCCAGCAGTAAGCGGGAGGGCCCAGATACGCAGTATTTT.

This chain uses TRBV30 with TRBJ1-5; 9 bases fit TRBD1. The CDR3 has 16 amino acids. Germline V CDR1 and CDR2: GTSNPN, SVGIG (reference sequence). V lost 1 base to trimming and J lost 4 bases; unmatched junction nucleotides: 8. The CDR3 DNA reads TGTGCCTGGAGTGCCCCTGGGACAGGGAAAAATCAGCCCCAGCATTTT. Translating gives CAWSAPGTGKNQPQHF. Full variable domain (remainder filled in from reference TRBV30 and TRBJ1-5): SQTIHQWPATLVQPVGSPLSLECTVEGTSNPNLYWYRQAAGRGLQLLFYSVGIGQISSEVPQNLSASRPQDRQFILSSKKLLLSDSGFYLCAWSAPGTGKNQPQHFGDGTRLSIL.

This rearrangement joins TRBV28 to TRBJ2-2, with 13 bases lining up with TRBD2. CDR1 is MDHEN and CDR2 is SYDVKM in the germline V gene. Germline trimming cut 6 bases from V and 3 bases from J; bases unmatched to any gene: 4. This CDR3 has 16 residues. DNA of the CDR3: TGTGCCAGCAGCCGCGGACTAGCGGGAGACACCGGGGAGCTGTTTTTT. Its protein product is CASSRGLAGDTGELFF.

The chain employs TRBV4-2 and TRBJ2-2; TRBD2 matches 9 bases. The germline V gene has CDR1 LGHNA and CDR2 YNFKEQ. Trimming removed 2 bases from V and 7 bases from J; junction bases left unmatched: 8. This CDR3 is 16 amino acids long. The CDR3 sequence: CASSQMGLASGGELFF. The CDR3 nucleotides are TGTGCCAGCAGCCAAATGGGACTAGCTAGTGGCGGGGAGCTGTTTTTT.

This clone was seen a single time. The chain combines TRBV7-8 with TRBJ2-3; no reliable D call. Trimming removed 5 bases from V and 7 bases from J, with 16 bases in between. Germline V gene data show CDR1 as SGHVS and CDR2 as FQNEAQ. CDR3 size: 14 residues. CDR3 amino acids: CASSLEASRNTQYF. Written as DNA, the CDR3 is TGTGCCAGCAGCCTAGAGGCCAGCCGGAATACGCAGTATTTT.

The chain is built from TRBV3-1 (or the pseudogene TRBV3-2) and TRBJ1-5, with D unclear. V was shortened by 5 bases and J by 0 bases, with 5 bases between the two germline ends. Germline CDR1 LGHDT, CDR2 YNNKEL (reference sequence). The CDR3 runs to 13 residues. The CDR3 protein is CASSFRSNQPQHF. CDR3 bases: TGTGCCAGCAGCTTCCGTAGCAATCAGCCCCAGCATTTT.

The J gene is TRBJ2-5, the V gene TRBV11-3, with TRBD1 identical over 8 bases. V lost 5 bases, J lost 4 bases, and 3 bases stayed unmatched. The CDR3 runs 13 residues. Per germline, CDR1 SGHNT and CDR2 YENEEA. The DNA of the CDR3 is TGTGCCAGCAGCACAGGGACAGGAGAGACCCAGTACTTC. It specifies CASSTGTGETQYF.

This chain links TRBV7-3 with TRBJ1-4; no clear D. Germline CDR1 reads SGHTA; CDR2 reads FQGTGA. Trimming removed 1 base at V and 0 bases at J, with 6 bases between. The CDR3 is made up of 15 amino acids. CDR3 sequence: CASSLIYATNEKLFF. DNA of the CDR3: TGTGCCAGCAGCTTAATTTATGCAACTAATGAAAAACTGTTTTTT. The full variable domain, completed using reference TRBV7-3 and TRBJ1-4, is GAGVSQTPSNKVTEKGKYVELRCDPISGHTALYWYRQSLGQGPEFLIYFQGTGAADDSGLPNDRFFAVRPEGSVSTLKIQRTERGDSAVYLCASSLIYATNEKLFFGSGTQLSVL.

CDR3 DNA sequence: TGTGCCATCAGTGAGAATATTGGGGAAAAACTGTTTTTT. Protein product: CAISENIGEKLFF. The J gene is TRBJ1-4, the V gene TRBV10-3; D is ambiguous. The CDR3 extends over 13 amino acids. Germline assignment: CDR1 ENHRY and CDR2 SYGVKD. V lost 2 bases and J 8 bases, leaving 9 bases between the germline ends.

The chain is built from TRBV18 and TRBJ2-1; the D gene is possibly TRBD1 (5 bases). The CDR3 loop spans 16 amino acids. The V end lost 0 bases, the J end lost 4 bases, and 13 bases lay between the germline ends. Germline V gene data show CDR1 as KGHSH and CDR2 as LQKENI. The CDR3 protein is CASSPPLGALYNEQFF. The CDR3 nucleotides read TGTGCCAGCTCACCACCGTTAGGGGCCTTATACAATGAGCAGTTCTTC.

The chain carries TRBV7-9 and TRBJ2-7; weak D call: TRBD1 (5 bases). CDR3 length: 17 residues. V was trimmed by 5 bases and J by 1 base, leaving 21 bases between them. CDR1 is SEHNR, CDR2 FQNEAQ, per germline (reference sequence). The CDR3, as DNA: TGTGCCAGCAGCCCTCGAGTTAAGGCAGGGTCTTCCTACGAGCAGTACTTC. Translated: CASSPRVKAGSSYEQYF.

The rearrangement joins TRBV10-3 to TRBJ2-5, with 8 positions matching TRBD1. From germline, CDR1 is ENHRY and CDR2 SYGVKD. This CDR3 spans 12 amino acids. The V and J ends lost 11 bases and 1 base, in that order; junction bases with no gene match: 3. CDR3 in amino acids: CASGQGQETQYF. The CDR3 bases are TGTGCCTCCGGACAGGGCCAAGAGACCCAGTACTTC.

J is TRBJ1-2 and V is TRBV5-4, with 8 bases that match TRBD1. With 4 bases clipped from V and 8 bases from J, the junction kept 13 bases outside the gene matches. The CDR3 length is 15 residues. Germline V gives CDR1 SGHNT, CDR2 YYREEE (reference sequence). The CDR3 here is CASSTYQGARGGYTF. The CDR3 nucleotides are TGTGCCAGCAGCACCTACCAGGGGGCGAGAGGAGGCTACACCTTC.

The chain is built from TRBV5-6 and TRBJ2-5; 8 bases agree with TRBD1. The germline V gene encodes CDR1 SGHDT and CDR2 YYEEEE. CDR3 length: 17 residues. The trim removed 3 bases at V and 3 bases at J, leaving 13 bases unmatched. DNA for the CDR3: TGTGCCAGCAGCTCCTATAGACAGGGGAGTGGGAAAGAGACCCAGTACTTC. Its protein is CASSSYRQGSGKETQYF.

The gene calls are TRBV24-1 and TRBJ2-1, with D perhaps TRBD2 (5 bases). The V end lost 3 bases, the J end lost 7 bases, and 18 bases lay between the germline ends. Per the germline V gene, CDR1 is KGHDR and CDR2 is SFDVKD. CDR3 length equals 16 residues. In DNA, the CDR3 is TGTGCCACCAGTGATCCGGAGGAGAAATTTCGAAATGAGCAGTTCTTC. The encoded protein is CATSDPEEKFRNEQFF.

The chain carries TRBV27 and TRBJ1-6, with D tentatively TRBD1 (6 bases). The CDR3 contains 13 residues. V was pared by 10 bases and J by 4 bases, with 11 bases between. Germline CDR1 reads MNHEY; CDR2 reads SMNVEV (reference sequence). Here the CDR3 DNA reads TGTGCCATCGCGACAGGATATAATTCACCCCTCCACTTT. Residues: CAIATGYNSPLHF.

This chain connects TRBV5-4 to TRBJ1-6; 7 bases map to TRBD1. J lost 10 bases, V lost 1 base, and 11 bases had no gene match. CDR3 size: 16 residues. The germline CDR1 and CDR2 sequences are SGHNT and YYREEE (reference sequence). The CDR3 spells CASSLRQQGTGSPLHF. The CDR3 nucleotides are TGTGCCAGCAGCTTGCGTCAACAGGGGACTGGGTCACCCCTCCACTTT.

The rearrangement uses TRBV10-2 and TRBJ2-1; 7 bases map to TRBD1. Per the germline V gene, CDR1 is WSHSY and CDR2 is SAAADI. V dropped 1 base and J dropped 14; count of bases not matched to a gene: 5. CDR3 length: 12 amino acids. CDR3 DNA sequence: TGCGCCAGCAGTGAGTTGGTACAGGGGAAGTTCTTC. This codes for CASSELVQGKFF.

The rearrangement joins TRBV11-3 to TRBJ2-5; TRBD1 aligns across 7 bases. CDR1 is SGHNT and CDR2 is YENEEA in the germline V gene. V shed 5 bases, J shed 0 bases, and the junction held 9 bases outside the gene matches. The CDR3 loop spans 16 amino acids. The CDR3 DNA reads TGTGCCAGCAGCAAAGGACAGGACGCCTACCAAGAGACCCAGTACTTC. Translated, it gives CASSKGQDAYQETQYF.

The rearrangement joins TRBV5-1 to TRBJ1-1; D remains unclear. The ends were cut back, 4 bases at V and 1 base at J, with 17 bases in the middle. Germline V lookup: CDR1 SGHRS, CDR2 YFSETQ. The CDR3 length is 16 residues. The CDR3 nucleotides read TGCGCCAGCAGCCCGATACTAACAGCCGGGAACACTGAAGCTTTCTTT. Protein product: CASSPILTAGNTEAFF.

This clone was picked up a small number of times. The chain links TRBV28 to TRBJ1-2, with D hard to call. The ends were cut back, 5 bases at V and 6 bases at J, with 4 bases in the middle. The CDR3 length is 10 residues. CDR1 MDHEN and CDR2 SYDVKM come from the germline V gene. The CDR3 DNA sequence: TGTGCCAGCAGTCAAAATGGCTACACCTTC. This translates into CASSQNGYTF.

The chain combines TRBV7-2 with TRBJ2-7; perhaps TRBD1 as D (5 bases). V was shortened by 2 bases and J by 5 bases, with 10 bases between the two germline ends. The CDR3 totals 13 residues. Germline V CDR1 and CDR2: SGHTA, FQGNSA. Here the CDR3 reads CASSLYSGNEQYF. CDR3 bases: TGTGCCAGCAGCTTATATTCAGGGAACGAGCAGTACTTC.

This clone was observed once. V is TRBV7-9 and J is TRBJ2-7, with D perhaps matching TRBD2 (6 bases). Trimming removed 3 bases from V and 2 bases from J, with 8 bases in between. The germline V gene encodes CDR1 SEHNR and CDR2 FQNEAQ (reference sequence). The CDR3 extends over 13 amino acids. The CDR3, as DNA: TGTGCCAGCAGCTTGTCGGGGGCCTACGAGCAGTACTTC. Translation gives CASSLSGAYEQYF.

This rearrangement joins TRBV2 to TRBJ1-1; D uncertain. There are 11 residues in the CDR3. The germline V gene encodes CDR1 SNHLY and CDR2 FYNNEI. Trimming shortened V by 3 bases and J by 6 bases, and 5 bases separated the two germline ends. CDR3 protein: CASSDGAEAFF. The DNA for the CDR3 is TGTGCCAGCAGTGATGGGGCTGAAGCTTTCTTT. Looking up the rest from reference TRBV2 and TRBJ1-1 gives the full variable domain: EPEVTQTPSHQVTQMGQEVILRCVPISNHLYFYWYRQILGQKVEFLVSFYNNEISEKSEIFDDQFSVERPDGSNFTLKIRSTKLEDSAMYFCASSDGAEAFFGQGTRLTVV.